This T cell receptor beta chain was identified during a study of OX40 agonist ivuxolimab in advanced cancers. At the level of the study: Patients were treated with intravenous ivuxolimab, dosed at 0.01 to 10 mg/kg and infused every 2 weeks. Eligibility rules accepted prior anti-PD-1, anti-PD-L1 or anti-CTLA-4 therapy, and over 30% had some. General study findings and limits: Among T cells, CD8+ cells averaged more expanded clones than CD4+ cells. No determination was made of the antigen specificity of the expanded peripheral T cells.

Trimming stripped 0 bases from V and 7 bases from J, with 11 bases between. The CDR3 extends over 14 amino acids. Germline CDR1 reads SGDLS; CDR2 reads YYNGEE. The method was immunoSEQ multiplex PCR; TCRdb's version includes in-frame clones alone and lacks a portion of them. Counted here are 25,000 to 35,000 clones, 84% occurring once; the ten biggest clones make up about 20%. On this clone: Its matching antigen is unknown.

The TCR comes from an adult with an advanced solid tumor such as melanoma, head and neck, liver or kidney cancer. Material: CD4+ or CD8+ T cells sorted from blood, obtained in a trial of the OX40 agonist ivuxolimab. The J gene is TRBJ2-4, the V gene TRBV9, with D perhaps TRBD1 (7 bases). CDR3 amino acids: CASSVGRGRNIQYF. CDR3 DNA sequence: TGTGCCAGCAGCGTAGGGAGGGGGCGGAACATTCAGTACTTC.